The 17 T cell receptor beta chains below were found in one sample sequenced in a study of early T cells in non-severe SARS-CoV-2 infection. TCRdb recomputed calls from the 5' RACE reads with MiXCR, one row per CDR3 protein. Of 60,000 to 70,000 distinct CDR3 sequences listed, just under 5% were seen once; the top ten hold around 5%. Sample: whole blood. These receptor sequences come from an adult who was a healthcare worker with PCR-confirmed SARS-CoV-2 infection or an uninfected control (not recorded which).

This clonotype was seen a handful of times. The chain employs TRBV5-4 and TRBJ2-3; D not certain. V lost 0 bases and J lost 2, with 7 bases in between. Germline V gene sequence: CDR1 SGHNT, CDR2 YYREEE (reference sequence). The CDR3 totals 14 residues. CDR3 DNA: TGTGCCAGCAGCTTGGATGGTACCACAGATACGCAGTATTTT. Encoded protein: CASSLDGTTDTQYF.

Only a few counts were recorded for this clonotype. The rearrangement links TRBV7-3 to TRBJ2-3; TRBD2 matches 11 bases. The CDR3 covers 15 residues. Germline assignment: CDR1 SGHTA and CDR2 FQGTGA. Unmatched junction bases numbered 3, after V lost 5 bases and J lost 2 bases. The CDR3 reads CASSPTSGATDTQYF. CDR3 coding DNA: TGTGCCAGCAGCCCGACTAGCGGGGCCACAGATACGCAGTATTTT.

This clonotype was observed many times. The V call is TRBV6-6, the J call TRBJ1-5; D is uncertain. With 6 bases removed from V and 7 bases from J, the gap between germline ends came to 13 bases. Germline V gene sequence: CDR1 MNHNY, CDR2 SVGAGI (reference sequence). CDR3 length: 13 residues. The CDR3 sequence is CASSPRVGQPQHF. The CDR3 DNA sequence: TGTGCCAGCAGCCCTCGGGTGGGGCAGCCCCAGCATTTT.

This clonotype was detected ten times or more. The gene calls are TRBV5-1 and TRBJ1-4, with 8 bases that match TRBD1. V lost 3 bases and J lost 8; bases outside the gene matches: 6. Germline V gene lookup returns CDR1 SGHRS and CDR2 YFSETQ. This CDR3 region has 14 residues. The CDR3 reads CASSSQGVTEKLFF. The CDR3 DNA sequence: TGCGCCAGCAGCTCACAGGGGGTCACGGAAAAACTGTTTTTT.

This clonotype was observed at least ten times. This chain links TRBV20-1 with TRBJ1-5, with a weak D call TRBD1 (6 bases). The CDR3 is 13 amino acids. Germline CDR1 is DFQATT and CDR2 is SNEGSKA (reference sequence). Between the trimmed V and J ends, which lost 3 bases and 4 bases, there was a span of 10 bases. The DNA for the CDR3 is TGCAGTGCTAGGGACAGCGTTAATCAGCCCCAGCATTTT. It specifies CSARDSVNQPQHF.

This clonotype appeared many times. The chain is built from TRBV19 and TRBJ1-1; TRBD1 is a possible D gene (5 bases). Germline CDR1 LNHDA, CDR2 SQIVND (reference sequence). The ends were cut back, 6 bases at V and 3 bases at J, with 14 bases in the middle. This CDR3 has 14 residues. For the CDR3, the DNA is TGTGCCAGTAGCCGGGGGGGTAGGGACACTGAAGCTTTCTTT. It encodes CASSRGGRDTEAFF.

V gene TRBV5-1 combines with J gene TRBJ2-3; 10 bases map to TRBD2. The CDR3 is 16 residues long. Germline V gene lookup returns CDR1 SGHRS and CDR2 YFSETQ. The V gene end was trimmed by 3 bases and the J gene end by 2 bases; junction bases not matched to a gene: 6. This CDR3 is CASSSTLAGITDTQYF. For the CDR3, the DNA is TGCGCCAGCAGCTCCACACTAGCGGGGATCACAGATACGCAGTATTTT.

This clonotype occurred a few times. The V call is TRBV20-1, the J call TRBJ2-7, with no clear D. V was trimmed by 1 base and J by 0 bases, leaving 10 bases between them. Germline CDR1 and CDR2: DFQATT and SNEGSKA (reference sequence). The CDR3 runs to 14 residues. The CDR3 region is CSARAIKGSYEQYF. CDR3 DNA: TGCAGTGCTAGAGCGATAAAGGGCTCCTACGAGCAGTACTTC.

V is TRBV5-4 and J is TRBJ1-2; 12 positions match TRBD1. The CDR3 sequence is 14 residues long. With V trimmed by 3 bases and J by 9 bases, 6 bases remained unmatched. Germline values: CDR1 SGHNT, CDR2 YYREEE (reference sequence). The CDR3 DNA reads as TGTGCCAGCAGCTGGGGACAGGGGGCTGATCGCTACACCTTC. Residues: CASSWGQGADRYTF. Using reference TRBV5-4 and TRBJ1-2 for the parts outside the CDR3, the full variable domain is ETGVTQSPTHLIKTRGQQVTLRCSSQSGHNTVSWYQQALGQGPQFIFQYYREEENGRGNFPPRFSGLQFPNYSSELNVNALELDDSALYLCASSWGQGADRYTFGSGTRLTVV.

This sequence joins TRBV6-2 or TRBV6-3 and TRBJ2-2; 8 bases are a match to TRBD1. This CDR3 spans 17 amino acids. The germline gives CDR1 MNHEY, CDR2 SVGEGT. V was clipped by 5 bases and J by 1 base; unmatched bases: 9. CDR3 nucleotides: TGTGCCAGCAGTCCTGACCGGGACAGGCAGAACACCGGGGAGCTGTTTTTT. Protein product: CASSPDRDRQNTGELFF.

This clonotype was detected many times. This sequence joins TRBV6-1 and TRBJ2-7, with 8 nucleotides matching TRBD1. This CDR3 comprises 13 residues. Germline lookup yields CDR1 MNHNS and CDR2 SASEGT. With 6 bases clipped from V and 4 bases from J, the junction kept 5 bases outside the gene matches. The CDR3 region is CASSRQGWYEQYF. The CDR3 DNA sequence: TGTGCCAGCAGCCGACAGGGGTGGTACGAGCAGTACTTC.

This clonotype was detected only a few times. The chain uses TRBV5-6 and TRBJ2-2; tentative D call: TRBD1 (5 bases). Per germline, CDR1 SGHDT and CDR2 YYEEEE. This CDR3 has 13 residues. Trimming took 4 bases from V and 7 from J, leaving 11 bases between them. CDR3 nucleotide sequence: TGTGCCAGCAGCCTCAGGGTTAACGGGGAGCTGTTTTTT. This codes for CASSLRVNGELFF.

This clonotype was seen more than once but under ten times. This chain uses TRBV2 with TRBJ2-1, with D hard to call. Germline V gene sequence: CDR1 SNHLY, CDR2 FYNNEI. Trimming removed 1 base at V and 8 bases at J, with 12 bases between. This CDR3 comprises 14 residues. CDR3 coding DNA: TGTGCCAGCAGTGAAGTTGGCACGGTGGATGAGCAGTTCTTC. Translating gives CASSEVGTVDEQFF.

This clonotype was seen at least ten times. The V gene is TRBV7-2, the J gene TRBJ2-5, with 8 nucleotides matching TRBD2. Germline loops: CDR1 SGHTA, CDR2 FQGNSA. V lost 4 bases to trimming and J lost 3 bases; unmatched junction nucleotides: 10. CDR3 size: 16 residues. The DNA of the CDR3 is TGTGCCAGCAGCTCCACTAGCGGAGGAGGGAAAGAGACCCAGTACTTC. Translating gives CASSSTSGGGKETQYF.

This clonotype was observed many times. Written as DNA, the CDR3 is TGTGCCAGCAGCTTCAACAGGGGAGGTTCAGAAAAACTGTTTTTT. Translation gives CASSFNRGGSEKLFF. V gene TRBV7-2 combines with J gene TRBJ1-4; 7 bases line up with TRBD1. The CDR3 is 15 residues long. Germline V gene lookup returns CDR1 SGHTA and CDR2 FQGNSA. The ends lost 3 bases at V and 8 bases at J; junction bases unmatched: 9.

This clonotype was detected ten times or more. The V and J genes are TRBV5-1 and TRBJ2-3, with D maybe TRBD1 (6 bases). Germline assignment: CDR1 SGHRS and CDR2 YFSETQ. There are 16 residues in the CDR3. Trimming took 0 bases from V and 4 from J, leaving 15 bases between them. In nucleotides, the CDR3 is TGCGCCAGCAGCTTGGCTGGCAGGGGCAACGCAGATACGCAGTATTTT. Its protein product is CASSLAGRGNADTQYF.

This clonotype appeared many times. V gene TRBV12-3 or TRBV12-4 combines with J gene TRBJ2-7; D remains ambiguous. CDR3 length: 14 amino acids. The V end lost 6 bases, the J end lost 0 bases, and 12 bases lay between the germline ends. The CDR3 sequence: CASSPGVGSYEQYF. As DNA, the CDR3 is TGTGCCAGCAGCCCTGGGGTGGGCTCCTACGAGCAGTACTTC.